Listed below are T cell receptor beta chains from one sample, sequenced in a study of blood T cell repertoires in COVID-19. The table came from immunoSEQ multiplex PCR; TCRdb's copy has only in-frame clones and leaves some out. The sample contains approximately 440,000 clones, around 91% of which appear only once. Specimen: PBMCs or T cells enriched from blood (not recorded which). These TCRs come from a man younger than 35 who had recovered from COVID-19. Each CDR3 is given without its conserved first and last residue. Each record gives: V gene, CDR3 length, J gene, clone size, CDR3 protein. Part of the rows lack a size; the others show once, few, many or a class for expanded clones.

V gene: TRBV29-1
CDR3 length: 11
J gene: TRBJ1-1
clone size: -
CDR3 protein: SVKDRVVGEAF

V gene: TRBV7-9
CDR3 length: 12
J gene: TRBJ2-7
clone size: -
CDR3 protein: ASSPSPVPYEQY

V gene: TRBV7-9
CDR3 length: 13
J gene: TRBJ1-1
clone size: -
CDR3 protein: ASGILTGPNTEAF

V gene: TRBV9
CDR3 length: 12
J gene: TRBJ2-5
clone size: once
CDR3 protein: ASSVLAGKETQY

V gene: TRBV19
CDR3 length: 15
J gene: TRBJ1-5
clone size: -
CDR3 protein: ASISGTGELGNQPQH

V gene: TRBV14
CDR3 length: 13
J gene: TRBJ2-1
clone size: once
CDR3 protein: ASSQIGTKGIEQF

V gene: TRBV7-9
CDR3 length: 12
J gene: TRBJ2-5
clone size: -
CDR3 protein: ASSRRVGQETQY

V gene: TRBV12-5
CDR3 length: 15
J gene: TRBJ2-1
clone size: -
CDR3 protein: ASGLSRTSGTYNEQF

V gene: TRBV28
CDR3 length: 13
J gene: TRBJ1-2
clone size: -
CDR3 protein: ASSPALGTNYGYT

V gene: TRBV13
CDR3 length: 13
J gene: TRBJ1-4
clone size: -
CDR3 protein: ASSLQGTAIEKLF

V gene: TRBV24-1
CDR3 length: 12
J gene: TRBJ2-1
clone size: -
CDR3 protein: ATSDSPYSGEQF

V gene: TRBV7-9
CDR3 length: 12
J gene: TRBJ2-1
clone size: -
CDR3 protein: ASSGYPDSSIRF

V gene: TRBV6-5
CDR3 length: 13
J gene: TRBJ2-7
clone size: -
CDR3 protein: ASSQRDGSSYEQY

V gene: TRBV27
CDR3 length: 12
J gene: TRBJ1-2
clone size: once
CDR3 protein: ASSLTGGVYGYT

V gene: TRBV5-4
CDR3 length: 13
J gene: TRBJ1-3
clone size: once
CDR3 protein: ASSRGTGSGNTIY

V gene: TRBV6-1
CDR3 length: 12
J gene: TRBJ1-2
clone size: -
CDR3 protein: ASSEGVRLYGYT

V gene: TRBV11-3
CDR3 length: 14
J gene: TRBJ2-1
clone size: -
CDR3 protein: ASSLVFSGSYNEQF

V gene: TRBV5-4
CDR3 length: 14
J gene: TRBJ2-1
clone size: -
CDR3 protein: ASSLNSGTRANEQF

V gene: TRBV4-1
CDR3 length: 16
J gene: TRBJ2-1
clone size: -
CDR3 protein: ASSQEGPGGSSYNEQF

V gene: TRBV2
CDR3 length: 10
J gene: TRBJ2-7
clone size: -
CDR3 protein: ANTGYQYEQY

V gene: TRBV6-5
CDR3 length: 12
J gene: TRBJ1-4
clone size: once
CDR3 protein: ASSYGQSNEKLF

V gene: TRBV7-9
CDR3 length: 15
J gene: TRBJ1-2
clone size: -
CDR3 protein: ASSSLGLKPVGYGYT

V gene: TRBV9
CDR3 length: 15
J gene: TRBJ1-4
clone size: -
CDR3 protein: ASSASGRWDSNEKLF

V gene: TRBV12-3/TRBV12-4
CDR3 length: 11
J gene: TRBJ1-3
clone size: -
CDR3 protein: ASSFASGNTIY